This record looks at one T cell receptor (beta chain) sequence and its context. Its antigen remains unidentified. Libraries were UMI-labeled 5' RACE TRB cDNA. TCRdb re-called the 5' RACE reads and shows each CDR3 protein once, DNA omitted. This sample lists more than 45,000 distinct CDR3 sequences; its ten largest clones have 23%. The record originates from a study of CXCR3-negative and CXCR3-positive naive CD8 T cells. Across the study: Approximately 140 million TRB reads were obtained in total, which works out to about 1.5 +/- 0.3 million per library.

CDR1 and CDR2 (germline): SGHAT, FQNNGV. The CDR3 is 12 residues long. Overall study findings and caveats: Memory CD8+ T cell repertoires were far less diverse than both naive subsets. Memory, not naive, CXCR3-negative and CXCR3-positive cells differed in TRBV-TRBJ usage. From TRB CDR3 properties, TCR strength was inferred; surface CD5 did not differ between naive subsets.

V is TRBV11-2 and J is TRBJ2-4. Specimen: memory CD8+ T cells from blood. The source is a human donor in good health. Some clones in this sample may be carry-over from other donors' samples. This CDR3 reads CASSLVNRIQYF. Full variable domain (rest looked up from reference TRBV11-2 and TRBJ2-4): EAGVAQSPRYKIIEKRQSVAFWCNPISGHATLYWYQQILGQGPKLLIQFQNNGVVDDSQLPKDRFSAERLKGVDSTLKIQPAKLEDSAVYLCASSLVNRIQYFGAGTRLSVL.